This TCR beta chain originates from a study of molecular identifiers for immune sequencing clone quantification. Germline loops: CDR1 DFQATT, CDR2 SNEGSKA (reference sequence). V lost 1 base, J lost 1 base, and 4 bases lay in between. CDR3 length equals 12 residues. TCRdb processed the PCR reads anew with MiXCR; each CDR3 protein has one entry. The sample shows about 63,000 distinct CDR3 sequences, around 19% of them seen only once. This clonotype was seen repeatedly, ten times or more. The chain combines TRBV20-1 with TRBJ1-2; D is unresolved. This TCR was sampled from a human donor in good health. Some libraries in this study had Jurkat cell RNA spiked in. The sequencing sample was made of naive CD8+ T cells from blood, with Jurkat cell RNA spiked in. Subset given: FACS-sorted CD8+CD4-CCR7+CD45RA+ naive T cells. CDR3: CSARASNYGYTF. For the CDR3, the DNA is TGCAGTGCTAGAGCCAGTAACTATGGCTACACCTTC.